A single sample gave rise to the 4 T cell receptor beta chains below, sequenced in a study of T-cell reconstitution after alpha-beta-depleted transplantation in children. A library of TCRbeta sequences, prepared with unique molecular identifiers, was generated. TCRdb analysed the PCR reads with MiXCR anew, one entry per CDR3 protein. The sample has roughly 100,000 distinct CDR3 sequences; 4.5% to 7.5% are singletons. This specimen was PBMCs, mostly from graft donor cells, taken 60 days after TCRalphabeta/CD19-depleted stem cell transplant. The source of these receptors is a female patient younger than 10 who had a stem cell transplant for Fanconi anemia, so the T cells may come from the graft donor.

This clonotype was observed at least ten times. This rearrangement joins TRBV10-3 to TRBJ2-1, with 14 bases that match TRBD2. This CDR3 contains 14 residues. Per germline, CDR1 ENHRY and CDR2 SYGVKD. Trimming at V came to 8 bases and at J to 7 bases, leaving 4 bases not matched to a gene. CDR3 bases: TGTGCCATCGCGGGGACTAGCGGGAGTAATGAGCAGTTCTTC. This encodes CAIAGTSGSNEQFF.

This clonotype was seen many times. J is TRBJ2-3 and V is TRBV10-3, with 9 bases fitting TRBD1. Germline CDR1 ENHRY, CDR2 SYGVKD. V shed 6 bases, J shed 4 bases, and the junction held 8 bases outside the gene matches. CDR3 size: 15 residues. CDR3 sequence reads: CAIRDGTGRADTQYF. Written as DNA, the CDR3 is TGTGCCATCAGAGATGGGACAGGGAGGGCAGATACGCAGTATTTT.

This clonotype came up many times. The genes are TRBV20-1 and TRBJ1-1; D gene unclear. Trimming removed 0 bases at V and 1 base at J, with 9 bases between. Germline-derived CDR1 and CDR2 are DFQATT and SNEGSKA (reference sequence). The CDR3 consists of 14 residues. DNA for the CDR3: TGCAGTGCTAGAGATACCGTAGGGAACACTGAAGCTTTCTTT. Protein product: CSARDTVGNTEAFF.

This clonotype came up many times. V gene TRBV5-1 combines with J gene TRBJ2-3; D is uncertain. Between the trimmed V and J ends, which lost 3 bases and 1 base, there was a span of 12 bases. The CDR3 is 15 residues long. The germline CDR1 and CDR2 sequences are SGHRS and YFSETQ. The CDR3 here is CASSSVLAGTDTQYF. CDR3 bases: TGCGCCAGCAGCTCCGTTTTAGCTGGCACAGATACGCAGTATTTT.